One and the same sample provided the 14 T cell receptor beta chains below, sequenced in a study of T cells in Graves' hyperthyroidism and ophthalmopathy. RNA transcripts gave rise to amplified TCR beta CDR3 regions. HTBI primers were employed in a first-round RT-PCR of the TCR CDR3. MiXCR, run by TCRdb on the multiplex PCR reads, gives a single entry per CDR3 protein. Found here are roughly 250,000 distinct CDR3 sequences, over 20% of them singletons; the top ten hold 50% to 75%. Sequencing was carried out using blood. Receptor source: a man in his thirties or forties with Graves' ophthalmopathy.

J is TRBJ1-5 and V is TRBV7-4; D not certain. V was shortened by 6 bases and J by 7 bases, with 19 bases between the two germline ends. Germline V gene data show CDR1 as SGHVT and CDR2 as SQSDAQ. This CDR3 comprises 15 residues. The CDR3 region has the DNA TGTGCCAGCAGGGAGCAGACTCAGCCCGGGCAGCCCCAGCATTTT. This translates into CASREQTQPGQPQHF.

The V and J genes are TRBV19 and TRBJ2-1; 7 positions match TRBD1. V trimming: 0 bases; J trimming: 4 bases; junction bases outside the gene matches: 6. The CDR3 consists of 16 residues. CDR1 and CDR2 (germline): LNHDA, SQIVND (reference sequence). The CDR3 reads CASSIEVTGVYNEQFF. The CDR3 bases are TGTGCCAGTAGTATAGAAGTCACAGGGGTATACAATGAGCAGTTCTTC.

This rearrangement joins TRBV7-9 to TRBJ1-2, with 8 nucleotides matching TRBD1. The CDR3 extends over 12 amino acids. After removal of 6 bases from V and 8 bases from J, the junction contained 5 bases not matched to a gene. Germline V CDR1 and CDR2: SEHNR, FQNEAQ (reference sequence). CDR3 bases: TGTGCCAGCAGACCAACAGGGGGAGGCTACACCTTC. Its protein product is CASRPTGGGYTF.

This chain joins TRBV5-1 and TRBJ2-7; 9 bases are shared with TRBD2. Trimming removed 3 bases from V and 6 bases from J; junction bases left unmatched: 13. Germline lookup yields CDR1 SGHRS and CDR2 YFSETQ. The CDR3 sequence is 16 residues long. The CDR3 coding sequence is TGCGCCAGCAGCTCCCGGGAGGGTAGCGGGAGCGGCGAGCAGTACTTC. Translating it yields CASSSREGSGSGEQYF.

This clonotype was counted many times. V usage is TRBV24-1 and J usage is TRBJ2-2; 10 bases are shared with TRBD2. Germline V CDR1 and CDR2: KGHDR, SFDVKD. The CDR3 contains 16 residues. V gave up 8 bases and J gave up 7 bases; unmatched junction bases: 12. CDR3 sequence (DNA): TGTGCCACCACGAATTTAGCGGGAGGACTTATCGGGGAGCTGTTTTTT. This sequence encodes CATTNLAGGLIGELFF.

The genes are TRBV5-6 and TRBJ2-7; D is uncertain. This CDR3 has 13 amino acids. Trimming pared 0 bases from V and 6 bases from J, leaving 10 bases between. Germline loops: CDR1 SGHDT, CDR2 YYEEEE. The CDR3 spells CASSLGSGSEQYF. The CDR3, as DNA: TGTGCCAGCAGCTTGGGGTCAGGTTCCGAGCAGTACTTC.

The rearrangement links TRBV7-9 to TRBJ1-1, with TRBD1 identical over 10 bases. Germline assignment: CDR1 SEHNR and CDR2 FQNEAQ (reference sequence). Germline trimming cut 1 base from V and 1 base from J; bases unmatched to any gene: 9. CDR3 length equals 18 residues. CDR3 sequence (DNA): TGTGCCAGCAGCTTAGGTAGGACAGGGGGAGATTGGAACACTGAAGCTTTCTTT. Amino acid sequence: CASSLGRTGGDWNTEAFF.

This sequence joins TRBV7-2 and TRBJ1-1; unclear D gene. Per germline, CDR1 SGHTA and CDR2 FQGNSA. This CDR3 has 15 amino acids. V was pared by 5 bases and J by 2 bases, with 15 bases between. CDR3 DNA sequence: TGTGCCAGCAGCCCCTACCGGTCCTCTAACACTGAAGCTTTCTTT. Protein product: CASSPYRSSNTEAFF.

The CDR3 DNA sequence: TGCAGTGCTCCCGAAGGTGGCAAAAACATTCAGTACTTC. This translates into CSAPEGGKNIQYF. The chain carries TRBV20-1 and TRBJ2-4, with D hard to call. Trimming removed 5 bases from V and 3 bases from J, with 11 bases in between. Germline CDR1 is DFQATT and CDR2 is SNEGSKA (reference sequence). The CDR3 is 13 residues long.

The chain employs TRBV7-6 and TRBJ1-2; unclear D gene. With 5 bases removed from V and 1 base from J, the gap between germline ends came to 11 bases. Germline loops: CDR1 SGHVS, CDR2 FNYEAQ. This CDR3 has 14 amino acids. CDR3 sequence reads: CASSPWLINYGYTF. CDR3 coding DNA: TGTGCCAGCAGCCCGTGGCTCATTAACTATGGCTACACCTTC.

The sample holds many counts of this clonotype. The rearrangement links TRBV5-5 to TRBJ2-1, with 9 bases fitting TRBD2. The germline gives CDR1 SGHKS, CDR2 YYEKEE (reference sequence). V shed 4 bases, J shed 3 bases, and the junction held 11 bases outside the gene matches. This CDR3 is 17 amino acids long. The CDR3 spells CASSQGLAGLVYNEQFF. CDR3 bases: TGTGCCAGCAGCCAAGGGCTAGCGGGATTGGTCTACAATGAGCAGTTCTTC.

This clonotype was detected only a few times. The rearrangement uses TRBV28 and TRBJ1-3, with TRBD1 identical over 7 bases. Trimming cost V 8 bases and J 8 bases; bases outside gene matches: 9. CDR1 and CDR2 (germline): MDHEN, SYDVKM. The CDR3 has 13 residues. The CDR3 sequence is CASLTGNSDTIYF. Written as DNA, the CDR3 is TGTGCCAGCCTGACAGGGAATAGTGACACCATATATTTT. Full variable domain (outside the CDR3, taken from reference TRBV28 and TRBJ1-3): DVKVTQSSRYLVKRTGEKVFLECVQDMDHENMFWYRQDPGLGLRLIYFSYDVKMKEKGDIPEGYSVSREKKERFSLILESASTNQTSMYLCASLTGNSDTIYFGEGSWLTVV.

The CDR3 DNA follows: TGTGCCAGTACCTACAGTAACACTGAAGCTTTCTTT. Residues: CASTYSNTEAFF. The chain uses TRBV12-3 or TRBV12-4 and TRBJ1-1; no reliable D call. The CDR3 runs to 12 residues. V dropped 9 bases and J dropped 2 bases, with 10 bases sitting between them.

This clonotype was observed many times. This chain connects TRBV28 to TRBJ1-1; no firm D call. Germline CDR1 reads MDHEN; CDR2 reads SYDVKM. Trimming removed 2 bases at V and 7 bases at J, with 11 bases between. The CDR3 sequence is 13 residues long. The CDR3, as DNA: TGTGCCAGCAGTTTAAGGCAGACTTATGAAGCTTTCTTT. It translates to CASSLRQTYEAFF.